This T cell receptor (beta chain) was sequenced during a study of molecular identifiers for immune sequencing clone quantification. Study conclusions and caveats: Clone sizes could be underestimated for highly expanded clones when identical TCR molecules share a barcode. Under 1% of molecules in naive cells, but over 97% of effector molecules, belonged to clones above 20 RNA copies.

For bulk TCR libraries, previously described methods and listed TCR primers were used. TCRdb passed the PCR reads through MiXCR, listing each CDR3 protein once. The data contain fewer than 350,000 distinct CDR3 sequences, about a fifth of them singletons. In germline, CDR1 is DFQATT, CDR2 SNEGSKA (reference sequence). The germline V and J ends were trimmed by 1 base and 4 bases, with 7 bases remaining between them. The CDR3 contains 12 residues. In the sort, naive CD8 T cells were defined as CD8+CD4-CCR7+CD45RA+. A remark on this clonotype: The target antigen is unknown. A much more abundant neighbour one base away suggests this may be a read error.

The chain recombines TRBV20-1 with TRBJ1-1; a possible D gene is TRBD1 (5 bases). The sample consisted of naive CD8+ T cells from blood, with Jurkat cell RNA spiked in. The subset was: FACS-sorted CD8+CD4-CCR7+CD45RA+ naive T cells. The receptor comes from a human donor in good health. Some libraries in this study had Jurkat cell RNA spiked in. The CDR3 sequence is CSARGGGTEAFF. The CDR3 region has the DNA TGCAGTGCTAGAGGGGGGGGCACTGAAGCTTTCTTT.